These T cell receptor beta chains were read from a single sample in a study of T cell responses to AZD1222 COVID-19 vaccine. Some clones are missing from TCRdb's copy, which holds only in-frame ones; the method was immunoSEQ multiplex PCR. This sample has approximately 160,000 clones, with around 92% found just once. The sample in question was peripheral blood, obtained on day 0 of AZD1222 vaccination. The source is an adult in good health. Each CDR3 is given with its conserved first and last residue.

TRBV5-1,CASSAWTGRKSTEAFF
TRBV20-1,CSASPGLGETQYF
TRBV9,CASSVGPLYEQYF
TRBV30,CAWSVGGVIKGYTF
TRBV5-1,CASSSGAYNEQFF
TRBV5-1,CASSLALEYEAFF
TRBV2,CASMESAAAFF
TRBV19,CASRTVFPLNANTEAFF
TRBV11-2,CASSLGDGSNYGYTF
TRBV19,CASSIGSGGSYNEQFF
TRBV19,CASGSITGTINSGNTIYF
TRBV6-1,CASSEYPYSGNTIYF
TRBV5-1,CASSLQGQGVGEKLFF
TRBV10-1,CASSEHSSPGGDEQFF
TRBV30,CAWSRWGVYNEKLFF
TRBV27,CASSPGTAGEKLFF
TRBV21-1,CASPGTGGIYEQYF
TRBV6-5,CASSYPEGRNEQFF
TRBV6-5,CASSPDRRGGYTF
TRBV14,CASSQAWTGSNYGYTF
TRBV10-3,CAITEDSGNEQYF
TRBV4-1,CASSQAQSTGELFF
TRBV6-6,CASRRTTGVNEQFF
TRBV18,CASSPSISPGPYNEQFF
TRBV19,CASTLARLGGTEAFF
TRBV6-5,CASSYSNAGNTEAFF
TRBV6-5,CASRRDRGVGGYTF
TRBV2,CASRGTGANEKLFF
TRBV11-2,CASSLDAGTSGGEFF
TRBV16,CASSQYTAGSMRCFF
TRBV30,CARRGSGEAFF
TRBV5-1,CASSSDRGIEQYF
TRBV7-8,CASSPLVMELGNTIYF
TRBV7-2,CASSETGNYGYTF
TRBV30,CAWTRRGFGEAFF
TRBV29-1,CSVEGSQTQYF
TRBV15,CATSRGGKALGNTIYF
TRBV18,CASLDRDGNTGELFF
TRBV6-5,CASSYSSGQETQYF
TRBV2,CASRLGMGVRTDTQYF